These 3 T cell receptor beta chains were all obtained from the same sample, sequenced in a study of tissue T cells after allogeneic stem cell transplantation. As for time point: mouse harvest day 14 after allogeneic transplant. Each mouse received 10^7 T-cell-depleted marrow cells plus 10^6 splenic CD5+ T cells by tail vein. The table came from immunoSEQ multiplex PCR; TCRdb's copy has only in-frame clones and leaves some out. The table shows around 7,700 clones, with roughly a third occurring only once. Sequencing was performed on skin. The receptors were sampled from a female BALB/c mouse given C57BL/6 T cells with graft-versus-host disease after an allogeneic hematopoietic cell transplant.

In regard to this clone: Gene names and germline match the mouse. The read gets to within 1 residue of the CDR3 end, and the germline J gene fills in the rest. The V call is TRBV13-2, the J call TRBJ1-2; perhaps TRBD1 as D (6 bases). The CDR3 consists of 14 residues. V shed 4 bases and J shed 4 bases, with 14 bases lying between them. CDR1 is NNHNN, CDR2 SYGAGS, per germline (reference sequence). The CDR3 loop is CASGRGGRSSDYTF. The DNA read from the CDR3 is TGTGCCAGCGGTAGGGGGGGGCGCAGCTCCGACTACACC.

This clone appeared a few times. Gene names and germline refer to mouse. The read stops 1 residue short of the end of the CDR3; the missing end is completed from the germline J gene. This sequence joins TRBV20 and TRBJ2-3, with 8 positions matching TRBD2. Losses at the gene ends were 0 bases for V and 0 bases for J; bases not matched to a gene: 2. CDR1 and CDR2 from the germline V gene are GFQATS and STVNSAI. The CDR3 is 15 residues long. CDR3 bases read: TGTGGTGCTAGGGATACTGGGGGTAGTGCAGAAACGCTGTAT. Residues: CGARDTGGSAETLY. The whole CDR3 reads CGARDTGGSAETLYF.

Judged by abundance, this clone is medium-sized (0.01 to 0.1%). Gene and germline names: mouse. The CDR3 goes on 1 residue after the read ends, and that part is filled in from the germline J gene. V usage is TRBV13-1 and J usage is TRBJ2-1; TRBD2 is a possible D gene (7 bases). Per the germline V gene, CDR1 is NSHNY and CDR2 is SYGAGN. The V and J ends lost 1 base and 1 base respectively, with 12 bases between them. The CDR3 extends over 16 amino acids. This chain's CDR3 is CASSDWGAPNYAEQFF. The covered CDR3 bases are TGTGCCAGCAGTGATTGGGGGGCTCCCAACTATGCTGAGCAGTTC.